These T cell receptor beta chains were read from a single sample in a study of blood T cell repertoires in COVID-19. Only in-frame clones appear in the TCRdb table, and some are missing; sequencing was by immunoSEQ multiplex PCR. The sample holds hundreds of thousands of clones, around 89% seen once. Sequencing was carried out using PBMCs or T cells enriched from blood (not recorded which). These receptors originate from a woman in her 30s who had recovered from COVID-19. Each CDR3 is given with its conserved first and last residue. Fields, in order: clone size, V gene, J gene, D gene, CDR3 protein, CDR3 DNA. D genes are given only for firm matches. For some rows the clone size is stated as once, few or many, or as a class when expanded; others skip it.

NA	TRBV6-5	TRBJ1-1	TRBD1	CASSRNTGTGAFF	TGTGCCAGCAGCCGAAACACCGGGACAGGGGCTTTCTTT
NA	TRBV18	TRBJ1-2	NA	CASSPKSWGHLYGYTF	TGTGCCAGCTCACCGAAATCATGGGGACACCTGTATGGCTACACCTTC
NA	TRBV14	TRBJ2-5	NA	CASSQVLPSFQETQYF	TGTGCCAGCAGCCAAGTACTACCAAGCTTTCAAGAGACCCAGTACTTC
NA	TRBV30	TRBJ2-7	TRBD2	CAWRVRGLAGREQYF	TGTGCCTGGAGGGTCCGGGGACTAGCGGGCCGGGAGCAGTACTTC
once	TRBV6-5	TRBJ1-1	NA	CASSPWAGGLSEAFF	TGTGCCAGCTCCCCCTGGGCGGGCGGCCTCAGTGAAGCTTTCTTT
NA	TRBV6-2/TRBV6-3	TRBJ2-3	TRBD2	CASSLGGTYTDTQYF	TGTGCCAGCAGTTTGGGAGGGACTTACACAGATACGCAGTATTTT
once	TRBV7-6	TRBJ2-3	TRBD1	CASSSVRGISTDTQYF	TGTGCCAGCAGCTCCGTCAGGGGGATTAGCACAGATACGCAGTATTTT
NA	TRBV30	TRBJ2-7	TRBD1	CAWSPRTGPSSGGQYF	TGTGCCTGGAGTCCTCGGACAGGACCCTCTTCCGGCGGGCAGTACTTC
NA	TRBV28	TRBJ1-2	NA	CAVGGGIAYGYTF	TGTGCCGTCGGGGGGGGTATAGCCTATGGCTACACCTTC
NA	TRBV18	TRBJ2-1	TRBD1	CASSPPSSLAASGQGYNEQFF	TGTGCCAGCTCACCACCGTCGAGCCTTGCCGCGTCGGGACAGGGTTACAATGAGCAGTTCTTC
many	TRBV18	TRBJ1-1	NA	CASSPNAQGEAFF	TGTGCCAGCTCACCTAACGCACAGGGAGAAGCTTTCTTT
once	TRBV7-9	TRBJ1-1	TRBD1	CASSPGGRGRRAFF	TGTGCCAGCAGCCCAGGGGGTAGGGGGCGGCGGGCTTTCTTT
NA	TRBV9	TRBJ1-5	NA	CASSSGQFNQPQHF	TGTGCCAGCAGCTCCGGACAGTTCAATCAGCCCCAGCATTTT
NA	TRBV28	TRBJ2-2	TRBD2	CASRGREGPTGELFF	TGTGCCAGCAGAGGTCGGGAGGGCCCCACCGGGGAGCTGTTTTTT
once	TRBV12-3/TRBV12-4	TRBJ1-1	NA	CAGSSDRNTEAFF	TGTGCCGGATCCTCGGACAGGAACACTGAAGCTTTCTTT
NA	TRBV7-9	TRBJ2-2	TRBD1	CASILETGRNTGELFF	TGTGCCAGCATCCTCGAGACAGGGCGGAACACCGGGGAGCTGTTTTTT
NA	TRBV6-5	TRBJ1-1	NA	CASSWGAEAFF	TGTGCCAGCAGTTGGGGCGCTGAAGCTTTCTTT
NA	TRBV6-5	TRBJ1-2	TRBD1	CASNPGTGGNYGYTF	TGTGCCAGCAACCCCGGGACAGGGGGAAACTATGGCTACACCTTC
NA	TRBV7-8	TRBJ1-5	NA	CASSLPPPGDSNQPQHF	TGTGCCAGCAGCCTCCCCCCCCCAGGGGATAGCAATCAGCCCCAGCATTTT
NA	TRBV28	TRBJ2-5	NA	CASRRRTVVGETQYF	TGTGCCAGCAGACGGAGGACAGTAGTAGGAGAGACCCAGTACTTC